The clone carrying this T cell receptor (beta chain) has a single count. This sample stems from a study of blood T cell repertoires in COVID-19. Germline V gene data show CDR1 as SGHDT and CDR2 as YYEEEE. The junction had 3 bases not matched to a gene; V was cut back by 5 bases and J by 8 bases. CDR3 length: 12 amino acids. Sequencing was performed with immunoSEQ multiplex PCR; in TCRdb, only in-frame clones are kept and a portion is missing. Among 150,000 to 200,000 clones listed, roughly three quarters were seen once. The TCR originated in a woman older than 75 with COVID-19, enrolled during active disease. The chain is built from TRBV5-6 and TRBJ1-2; 10 nucleotides line up with TRBD1. The material sequenced was peripheral blood. The CDR3 spells CASRQTGGGYTF. The CDR3 DNA reads as TGTGCCAGCAGGCAGACAGGGGGCGGCTACACCTTC.